This T cell receptor (beta chain) appears in the sequencing data of a study of patients and donors after allogeneic stem cell transplantation. TCRdb re-analysed the RT-PCR reads in MiXCR, keeping a single row per CDR3 protein. Of some 160,000 distinct CDR3 sequences in the sample, about 24% were seen once. This clonotype was seen repeatedly, ten times or more. This CDR3 has 12 amino acids. The clonotype was recovered from a human donor who was either an allogeneic HSCT recipient or a stem cell or donor lymphocyte infusion donor (not recorded which). It is not recorded whose cells these are; they may come from a transplant donor. Source material: blood, either unsorted or a sorted T cell fraction (not recorded which). The rearrangement links TRBV21-1 to TRBJ1-2. TRBV21-1 is described as a pseudogene. CDR3 in DNA: TGTGCCAGCAGCACCCCGAGGACGGCCTACACCTTC. Its protein is CASSTPRTAYTF.